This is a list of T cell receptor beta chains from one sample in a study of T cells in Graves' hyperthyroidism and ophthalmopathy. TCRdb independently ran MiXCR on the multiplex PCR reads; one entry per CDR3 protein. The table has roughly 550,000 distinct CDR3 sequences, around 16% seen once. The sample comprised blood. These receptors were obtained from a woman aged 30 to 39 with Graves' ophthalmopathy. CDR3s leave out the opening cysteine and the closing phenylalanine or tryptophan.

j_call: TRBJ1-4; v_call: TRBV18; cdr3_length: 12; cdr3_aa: ASSPRDGVEKLF
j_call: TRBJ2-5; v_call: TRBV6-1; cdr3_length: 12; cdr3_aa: ASSMGQSQETQY
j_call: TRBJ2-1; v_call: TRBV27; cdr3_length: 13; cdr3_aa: ASSLSGIPLNEQF
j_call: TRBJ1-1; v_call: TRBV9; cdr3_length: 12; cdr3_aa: ASSEDPGQGMTF
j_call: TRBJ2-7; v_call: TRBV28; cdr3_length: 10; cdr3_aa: ASTASSYEQY
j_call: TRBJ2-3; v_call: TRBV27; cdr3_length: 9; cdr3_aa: ASGLPDTQY
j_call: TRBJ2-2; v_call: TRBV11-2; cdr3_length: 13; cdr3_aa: ASSFPLAGGGELF
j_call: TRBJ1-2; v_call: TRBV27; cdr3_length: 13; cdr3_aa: ASSPQTGIFYGYT
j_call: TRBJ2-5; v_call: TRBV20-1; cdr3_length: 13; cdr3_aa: SARDRTSGAETQY
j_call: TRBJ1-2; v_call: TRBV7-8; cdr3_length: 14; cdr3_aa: ASSLARTGSNYGYT
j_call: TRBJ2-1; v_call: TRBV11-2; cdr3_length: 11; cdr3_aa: ASSQEGINEQF
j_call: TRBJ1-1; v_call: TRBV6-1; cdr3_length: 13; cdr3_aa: ASSRNRTYYTEAF
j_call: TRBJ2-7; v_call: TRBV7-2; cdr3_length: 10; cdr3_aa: ASSLWGPEQY
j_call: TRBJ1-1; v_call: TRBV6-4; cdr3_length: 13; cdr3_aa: ASSPGQGFNTEAF
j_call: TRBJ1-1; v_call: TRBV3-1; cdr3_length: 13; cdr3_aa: ASSQGGQGHTEAF
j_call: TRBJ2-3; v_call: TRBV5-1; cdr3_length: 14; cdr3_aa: ASSFSSGVSTDTQY
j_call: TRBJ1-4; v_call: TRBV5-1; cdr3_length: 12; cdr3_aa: ASSSGVQNEKLF
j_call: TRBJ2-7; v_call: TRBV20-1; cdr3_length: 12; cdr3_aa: SARKSQGFYEQY
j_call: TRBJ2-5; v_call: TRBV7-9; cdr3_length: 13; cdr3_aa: ASSFSLAGLETQY
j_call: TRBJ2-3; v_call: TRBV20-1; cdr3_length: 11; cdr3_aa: SALLRSTDTQY
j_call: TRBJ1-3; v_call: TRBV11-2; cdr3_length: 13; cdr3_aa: ASSWTAGSGNTIY
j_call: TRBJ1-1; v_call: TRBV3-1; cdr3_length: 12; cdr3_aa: ASSHVGEDTEAF
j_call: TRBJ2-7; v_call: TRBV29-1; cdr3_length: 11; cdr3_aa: STLSGQGYEQY
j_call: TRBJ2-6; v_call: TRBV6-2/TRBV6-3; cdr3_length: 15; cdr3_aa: ASKDEQGSSGANVLT
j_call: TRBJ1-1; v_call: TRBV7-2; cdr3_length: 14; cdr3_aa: ASSLVLGQGNTEAF
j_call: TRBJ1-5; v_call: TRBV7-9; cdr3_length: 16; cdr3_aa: ASSRGPARFNSNQPQH
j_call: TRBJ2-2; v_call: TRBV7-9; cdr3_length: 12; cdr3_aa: ASSLEGLPGELF
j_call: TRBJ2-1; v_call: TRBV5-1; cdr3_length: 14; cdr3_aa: ASSLSGSRVYNEQF
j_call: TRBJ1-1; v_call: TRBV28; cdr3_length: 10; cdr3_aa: ASTQVKTEAF
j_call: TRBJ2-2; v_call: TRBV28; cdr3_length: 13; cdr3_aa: ASSPGDRVTGELF
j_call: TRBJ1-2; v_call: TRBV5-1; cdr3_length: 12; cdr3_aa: ASRVTGNNYGYT
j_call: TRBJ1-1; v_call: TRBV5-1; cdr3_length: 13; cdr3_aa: ASSPWTGMNTEAF
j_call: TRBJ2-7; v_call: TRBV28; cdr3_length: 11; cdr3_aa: ASSPRATEEQY
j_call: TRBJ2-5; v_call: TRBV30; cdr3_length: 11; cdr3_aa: AWSPNWAGTQY
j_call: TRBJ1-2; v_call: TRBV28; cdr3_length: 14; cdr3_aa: ASSSPNPVQNYGYT
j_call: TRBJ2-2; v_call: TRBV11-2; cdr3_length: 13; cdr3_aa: ASSLRLAFSGELF
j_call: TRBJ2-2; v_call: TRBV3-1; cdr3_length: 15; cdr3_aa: ASSQDVLAGATGELF
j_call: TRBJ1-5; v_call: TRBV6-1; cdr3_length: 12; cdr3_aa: ASCDRGFNQPQH
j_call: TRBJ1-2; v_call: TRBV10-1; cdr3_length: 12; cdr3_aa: ASSESSRDYGYT
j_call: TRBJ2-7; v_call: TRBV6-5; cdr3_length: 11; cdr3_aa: ASSYYGSYEQY
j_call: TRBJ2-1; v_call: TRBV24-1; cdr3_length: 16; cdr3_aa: ATSDPSPGLADYNEQF
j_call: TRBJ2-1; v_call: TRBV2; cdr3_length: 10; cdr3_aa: ASSRDANEQF
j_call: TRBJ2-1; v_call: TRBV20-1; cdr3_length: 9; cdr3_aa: SARDVGEQF
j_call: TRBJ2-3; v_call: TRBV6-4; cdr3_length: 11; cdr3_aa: ASRGPSTDTQY
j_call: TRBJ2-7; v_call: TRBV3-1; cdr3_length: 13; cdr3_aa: ASRQTSGRANEQY
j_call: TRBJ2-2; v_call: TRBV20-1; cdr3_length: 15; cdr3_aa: SATDYGWELDTGELF
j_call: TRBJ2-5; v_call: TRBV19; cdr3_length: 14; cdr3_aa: ASSVGDRVRQETQY
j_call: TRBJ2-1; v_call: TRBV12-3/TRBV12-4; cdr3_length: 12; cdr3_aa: AIPGGRSYNEQF
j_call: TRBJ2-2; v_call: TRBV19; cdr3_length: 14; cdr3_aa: ASSIPQRTFTGELF
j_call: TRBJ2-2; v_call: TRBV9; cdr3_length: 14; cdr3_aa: ASSGGRIGNTGELF
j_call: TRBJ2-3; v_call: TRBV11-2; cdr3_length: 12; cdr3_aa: ASRSRLSTDTQY
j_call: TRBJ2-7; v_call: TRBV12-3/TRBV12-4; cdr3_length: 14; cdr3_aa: ASSLALDSGRYEQY
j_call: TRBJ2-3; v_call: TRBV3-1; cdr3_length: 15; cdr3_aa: ASSPLIGQGRADTQY
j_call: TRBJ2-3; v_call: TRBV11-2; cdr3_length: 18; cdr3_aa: ASSSMMTSGRDASTDTQY